This T cell receptor (beta chain) was recorded in a study of metastatic and nonmetastatic thyroid tumors. Turning to the study itself: Repertoires from malignant and benign thyroid patients were compared across blood and tumor or nodule tissue.

Losses at the gene ends were 2 bases for V and 14 bases for J; bases not matched to a gene: 5. This CDR3 has 12 amino acids. Germline V gene sequence: CDR1 SGHAT, CDR2 FQDESV (reference sequence). Whole-study results and caveats: Benign nodules were reported to have significantly lower TCR beta diversity than malignant thyroid tumors, in blood and tumor.

This clone has a handful of counts. Its antigen is still unknown. With a much larger clone just one base away, this may be a read error. All patients were untreated before thyroid surgery. Through MiXCR, TCRdb re-clonotyped the PCR reads. The sample gives roughly 90,000 clones, about 16% of which show up once; 3.6% is in the top ten. This receptor was identified in a female donor with papillary thyroid cancer or a benign thyroid nodule (not recorded which). Some clones in this sample may be carry-over from other donors' samples. The rearrangement joins TRBV11-1 to TRBJ2-1, with 8 bases identical to TRBD2. Sequenced input: blood. The CDR3 sequence is CASSLRGGTEFF. CDR3 in DNA: TGTGCCAGCAGCTTACGGGGGGGCACCGAGTTCTTC.